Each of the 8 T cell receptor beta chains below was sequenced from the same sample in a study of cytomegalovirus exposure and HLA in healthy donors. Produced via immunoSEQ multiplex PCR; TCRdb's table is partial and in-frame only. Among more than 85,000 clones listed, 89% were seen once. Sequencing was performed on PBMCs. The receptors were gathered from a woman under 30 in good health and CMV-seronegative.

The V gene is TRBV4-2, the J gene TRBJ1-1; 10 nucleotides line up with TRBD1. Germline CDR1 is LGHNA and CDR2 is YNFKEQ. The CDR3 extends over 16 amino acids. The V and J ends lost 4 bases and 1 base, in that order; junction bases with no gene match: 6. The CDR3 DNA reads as TGTGCCAGCAGCCCCCGGACAGGGGGGGAGAACACTGAAGCTTTCTTT. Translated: CASSPRTGGENTEAFF.

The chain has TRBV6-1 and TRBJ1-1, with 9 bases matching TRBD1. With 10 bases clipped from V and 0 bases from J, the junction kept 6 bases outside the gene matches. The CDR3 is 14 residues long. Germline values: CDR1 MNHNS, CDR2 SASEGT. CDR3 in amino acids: CAIGDRAMNTEAFF. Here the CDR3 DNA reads TGTGCCATAGGGGACAGGGCAATGAACACTGAAGCTTTCTTT.

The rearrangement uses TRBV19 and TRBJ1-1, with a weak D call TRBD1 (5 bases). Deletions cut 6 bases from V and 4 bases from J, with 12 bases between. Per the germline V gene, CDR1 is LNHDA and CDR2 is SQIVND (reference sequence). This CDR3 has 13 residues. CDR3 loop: CASSLYGGTEAFF. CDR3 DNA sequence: TGTGCCAGTAGCCTCTACGGGGGCACTGAAGCTTTCTTT.

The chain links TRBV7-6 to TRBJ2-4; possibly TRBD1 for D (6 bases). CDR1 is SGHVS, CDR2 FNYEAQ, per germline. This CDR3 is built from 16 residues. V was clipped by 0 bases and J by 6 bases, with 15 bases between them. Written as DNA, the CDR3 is TGTGCCAGCAGCTTAGCGAGCCAGGGGTGGGGAAACATTCAGTACTTC. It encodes CASSLASQGWGNIQYF.

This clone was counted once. The CDR3 spells CAWSRDRVRSGANVLTF. CDR3 nucleotides: TGTGCCTGGAGTAGAGACAGGGTACGATCTGGGGCCAACGTCCTGACTTTC. The gene calls are TRBV30 and TRBJ2-6, with 7 bases that match TRBD1. After removal of 2 bases from V and 1 base from J, the junction contained 8 bases not matched to a gene. This CDR3 has 17 residues. CDR1 and CDR2 (germline): GTSNPN, SVGIG (reference sequence).

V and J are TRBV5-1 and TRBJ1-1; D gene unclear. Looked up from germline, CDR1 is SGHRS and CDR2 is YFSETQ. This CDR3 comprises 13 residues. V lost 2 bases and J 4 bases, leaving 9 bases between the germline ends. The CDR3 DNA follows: TGCGCCAGCAGCTTTACCCCGGGCACTGAAGCTTTCTTT. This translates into CASSFTPGTEAFF.

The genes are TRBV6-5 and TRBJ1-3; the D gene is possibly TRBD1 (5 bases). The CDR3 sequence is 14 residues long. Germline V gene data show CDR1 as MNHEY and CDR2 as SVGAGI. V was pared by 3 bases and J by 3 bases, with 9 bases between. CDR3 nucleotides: TGTGCCAGCAGTTATCGGGGGGGTGGAAACACCATATATTTT. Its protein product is CASSYRGGGNTIYF.

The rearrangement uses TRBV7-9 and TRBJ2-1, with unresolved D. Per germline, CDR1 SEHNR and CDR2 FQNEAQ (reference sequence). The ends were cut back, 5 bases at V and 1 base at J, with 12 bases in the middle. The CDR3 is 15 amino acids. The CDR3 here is CASSESGSSYNEQFF. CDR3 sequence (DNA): TGTGCCAGCAGCGAATCAGGTTCGTCCTACAATGAGCAGTTCTTC.